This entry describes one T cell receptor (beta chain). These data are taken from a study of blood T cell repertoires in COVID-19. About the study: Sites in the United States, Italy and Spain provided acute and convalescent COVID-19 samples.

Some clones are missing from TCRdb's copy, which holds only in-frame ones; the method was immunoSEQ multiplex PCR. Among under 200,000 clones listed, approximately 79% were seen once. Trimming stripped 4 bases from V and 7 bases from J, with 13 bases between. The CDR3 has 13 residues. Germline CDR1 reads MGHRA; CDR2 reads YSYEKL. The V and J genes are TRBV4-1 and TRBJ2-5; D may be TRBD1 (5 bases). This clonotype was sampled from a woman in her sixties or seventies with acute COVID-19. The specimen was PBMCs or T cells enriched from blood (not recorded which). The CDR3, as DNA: TGCGCCAGCAGCCCGGGCCCTAGGGGGACCCAGTACTTC. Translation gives CASSPGPRGTQYF.